This note documents a single TCR beta chain sequence. This sample is part of a study of graft-versus-host responses after intestinal transplantation. V shed 6 bases and J shed 5 bases, with 14 bases lying between them. CDR3 length: 13 residues. In germline, CDR1 is SGHDT, CDR2 YYEEEE. The assay was immunoSEQ multiplex PCR, and TCRdb's table has in-frame clones only and misses some. The sample lists roughly 9,700 clones, 30% to 35% occurring once. The material sequenced was alloreactive CD4+ T cells from a mixed lymphocyte reaction culture, taken before transplantation. The subset is: CFSE-low proliferating T cells sorted from approximately 6-day pre-transplant mixed lymphocyte reaction (GvH or HvG direction). V is TRBV5-6 and J is TRBJ1-2; no clear D. The source of this sequence is a human patient who was an organ donor for intestinal transplantation. The CDR3 coding sequence is TGTGCCAGCACCATCCTCGGAGGTTATGGCTACACCTTC. Translating it yields CASTILGGYGYTF.